These 22 T cell receptor beta chains were all obtained from the same sample, sequenced in a study of blood T cell repertoires in COVID-19. TCRdb's copy holds only in-frame clones and misses some; the assay was immunoSEQ multiplex PCR. The repertoire has 95,000 to 150,000 clones, around 86% of them found once; the top ten carry about 11%. Sequencing was done on a sample of peripheral blood. These receptors were obtained from a man in his 60s with acute or convalescent COVID-19.

The rearrangement joins TRBV7-2 to TRBJ2-7; 8 bases fit TRBD2. CDR1 is SGHTA, CDR2 FQGNSA, per germline. The ends lost 1 base at V and 2 bases at J; junction bases unmatched: 1. CDR3 length: 14 residues. CDR3 protein: CASSLGRGAYEQYF. CDR3 nucleotide sequence: TGTGCCAGCAGCTTAGGGCGGGGGGCCTACGAGCAGTACTTC.

For this clone: This sample also contains other DNA sequences that code for the same CDR3. The rearrangement links TRBV30 to TRBJ1-2, with TRBD1 as a possible D gene (6 bases). The CDR3 spans 12 residues. Germline CDR1 is GTSNPN and CDR2 is SVGIG (reference sequence). V was pared by 0 bases and J by 8 bases, with 10 bases between. CDR3 nucleotides: TGTGCCTGGAGTGTAGGGGGTGCAGGCTACACCTTC. As protein: CAWSVGGAGYTF.

The chain uses TRBV18 and TRBJ2-1; D uncertain. Trimming pared 4 bases from V and 5 bases from J, leaving 6 bases between. This CDR3 is built from 12 residues. CDR1 KGHSH and CDR2 LQKENI come from the germline V gene. The CDR3 coding sequence is TGTGCCAGCTCACGCGTCCACAATGAGCAGTTCTTC. It specifies CASSRVHNEQFF.

This clone was seen a single time. The CDR3 loop reads CASSFRTGNTEAFF. CDR3 DNA: TGTGCCAGCAGTTTTCGGACAGGGAACACTGAAGCTTTCTTT. V gene TRBV27 combines with J gene TRBJ1-1; 7 bases fit TRBD1. Germline CDR1 MNHEY, CDR2 SMNVEV (reference sequence). The V and J ends lost 3 bases and 1 base, in that order; junction bases with no gene match: 2. This CDR3 is built from 14 residues.

The rearrangement joins TRBV2 to TRBJ1-2, with TRBD1 identical over 8 bases. This CDR3 comprises 14 residues. J was trimmed by 3 bases and V by 7 bases; bases with no gene match: 7. Germline loops: CDR1 SNHLY, CDR2 FYNNEI. The chain's CDR3 is CASTKQGGDYGYTF. Written as DNA, the CDR3 is TGTGCCAGCACCAAACAGGGGGGCGACTATGGCTACACCTTC.

V and J are TRBV3-1 (or the pseudogene TRBV3-2) and TRBJ1-2; 8 bases agree with TRBD1. The CDR3 covers 17 residues. Germline V gene lookup returns CDR1 LGHDT and CDR2 YNNKEL (reference sequence). V shed 2 bases and J 6 bases; nucleotides not matched to a gene: 14. The CDR3 protein is CASSQWTGYFQGDGYTF. DNA for the CDR3: TGTGCCAGCAGCCAATGGACAGGGTATTTTCAAGGGGATGGCTACACCTTC.

This chain links TRBV27 with TRBJ2-4; TRBD2 matches 8 bases. The CDR3 spans 15 residues. The V gene's germline CDR1 is MNHEY and CDR2 SMNVEV (reference sequence). The V and J ends lost 6 bases and 8 bases, in that order; junction bases with no gene match: 12. CDR3 sequence: CASRKSTSERYIQYF. CDR3 nucleotides: TGTGCCAGCAGAAAGTCGACTAGCGAGAGATACATTCAGTACTTC.

The J gene is TRBJ2-2, the V gene TRBV5-1, with D possibly TRBD1 on 6 matching bases. Germline assignment: CDR1 SGHRS and CDR2 YFSETQ. The CDR3 totals 14 residues. Trimming removed 4 bases from V and 7 bases from J, with 14 bases in between. As DNA, the CDR3 is TGCGCCAGCAGCCAAGGGACAATGGGCGGGGAGCTGTTTTTT. It is translated as CASSQGTMGGELFF.

The chain uses TRBV30 and TRBJ2-1; 10 bases agree with TRBD2. The CDR3 totals 15 residues. Germline CDR1 is GTSNPN and CDR2 is SVGIG (reference sequence). V trimming: 3 bases; J trimming: 9 bases; junction bases outside the gene matches: 11. The CDR3 protein is CAWSMLSGRALEQFF. CDR3 sequence (DNA): TGTGCCTGGAGCATGCTCAGCGGGAGGGCCCTTGAGCAGTTCTTC.

The J gene is TRBJ1-6, the V gene TRBV6-5; D gene unclear. Trimming left V 6 bases short and J 4 bases short, with 13 bases between. This CDR3 comprises 15 residues. Germline V gene sequence: CDR1 MNHEY, CDR2 SVGAGI. CDR3 protein: CASRGEGGYNSPLHF. The CDR3 DNA reads as TGTGCCAGCAGGGGAGAGGGCGGTTATAATTCACCCCTCCACTTT.

The J gene is TRBJ2-1, the V gene TRBV27; 7 positions match TRBD1. Germline V gene sequence: CDR1 MNHEY, CDR2 SMNVEV (reference sequence). Trimming at V came to 0 bases and at J to 6 bases, leaving 2 bases not matched to a gene. The CDR3 covers 14 residues. CDR3 nucleotide sequence: TGTGCCAGCAGTTTATCAGGGGGCCTCAATGAGCAGTTCTTC. Translation: CASSLSGGLNEQFF.

The genes are TRBV28 and TRBJ2-5, with D possibly matching TRBD1 (6 bases). V was cut by 5 bases and J by 4 bases, with 11 bases left in between. The CDR3 runs 13 residues. The V gene's germline CDR1 is MDHEN and CDR2 SYDVKM. CDR3 amino acids: CASSQQGLETQYF. CDR3 DNA: TGTGCCAGCAGTCAACAGGGTTTAGAGACCCAGTACTTC. Together with reference TRBV28 and TRBJ2-5, the CDR3 gives the full variable domain: DVKVTQSSRYLVKRTGEKVFLECVQDMDHENMFWYRQDPGLGLRLIYFSYDVKMKEKGDIPEGYSVSREKKERFSLILESASTNQTSMYLCASSQQGLETQYFGPGTRLLVL.

The chain links TRBV3-1 (or the pseudogene TRBV3-2) to TRBJ1-4; 7 nucleotides align to TRBD1. Germline loops: CDR1 LGHDT, CDR2 YNNKEL (reference sequence). This CDR3 is 16 amino acids long. J lost 3 bases, V lost 1 base, and 5 bases had no gene match. This CDR3 is CASSQGQGGSNEKLFF. The CDR3 DNA follows: TGTGCCAGCAGCCAAGGACAGGGAGGTTCTAATGAAAAACTGTTTTTT.

The rearrangement links TRBV11-2 to TRBJ1-1; D ambiguous. CDR1 is SGHAT and CDR2 is FQNNGV in the germline V gene. This CDR3 has 12 amino acids. The V end was cut by 8 bases, the J end by 1 base, with 8 bases between. Here the CDR3 reads CASGRGNTEAFF. The CDR3 nucleotides read TGTGCCAGCGGACGGGGGAACACTGAAGCTTTCTTT.

This rearrangement joins TRBV5-8 to TRBJ2-1; 8 nucleotides align to TRBD2. Germline CDR1 and CDR2: SGHTS and YDEGEE. The CDR3 sequence is 17 residues long. The ends lost 4 bases at V and 2 bases at J; junction bases unmatched: 11. The CDR3 region is CASSPEGRGGPYNEQFF. The CDR3 DNA reads as TGTGCCAGCAGCCCTGAGGGCCGCGGGGGGCCCTACAATGAGCAGTTCTTC.

This clone was detected once. The chain carries TRBV27 and TRBJ1-1; the match to TRBD1 covers 8 bases. The CDR3 covers 15 residues. The ends lost 8 bases at V and 0 bases at J; junction bases unmatched: 8. Germline V CDR1 and CDR2: MNHEY, SMNVEV (reference sequence). CDR3 loop: CASRIQGAMNTEAFF. The CDR3 DNA is TGTGCCAGCCGAATCCAGGGGGCGATGAACACTGAAGCTTTCTTT.

The chain carries TRBV6-1 and TRBJ1-3; D gene ambiguous. This CDR3 is 15 amino acids long. CDR1 MNHNS and CDR2 SASEGT come from the germline V gene. The V end lost 3 bases, the J end lost 4 bases, and 13 bases lay between the germline ends. CDR3 nucleotide sequence: TGTGCCAGCAGTGATAACCAGTCCCCCGGAAACACCATATATTTT. It specifies CASSDNQSPGNTIYF.

This chain links TRBV11-3 with TRBJ2-3; 7 bases align to TRBD2. This CDR3 has 17 amino acids. Germline CDR1 and CDR2: SGHNT and YENEEA. J was trimmed by 1 base and V by 5 bases; bases with no gene match: 12. The CDR3 loop is CASSPGEGTPGTDTQYF. The CDR3 DNA sequence: TGTGCCAGCAGCCCGGGGGAGGGGACCCCTGGCACAGATACGCAGTATTTT. Looking up the rest from reference TRBV11-3 and TRBJ2-3 gives the full variable domain: EAGVVQSPRYKIIEKKQPVAFWCNPISGHNTLYWYLQNLGQGPELLIRYENEEAVDDSQLPKDRFSAERLKGVDSTLKIQPAELGDSAVYLCASSPGEGTPGTDTQYFGPGTRLTVL.

The gene calls are TRBV19 and TRBJ2-1; D remains ambiguous. Germline values: CDR1 LNHDA, CDR2 SQIVND (reference sequence). The CDR3 is 14 residues long. V was pared by 7 bases and J by 8 bases, with 18 bases between. The CDR3 nucleotides are TGTGCCAGTAAGCTGGGTTACCGCGGCTATGAGCAGTTCTTC. Residues: CASKLGYRGYEQFF.

The chain is built from TRBV28 and TRBJ1-1; tentative D call: TRBD1 (5 bases). Germline-derived CDR1 and CDR2 are MDHEN and SYDVKM. The CDR3 loop spans 15 amino acids. The ends were cut back, 8 bases at V and 2 bases at J, with 18 bases in the middle. CDR3 DNA: TGTGCCAGCTACAACGGGGGATTCCTAAACACTGAAGCTTTCTTT. Protein sequence: CASYNGGFLNTEAFF.

V gene TRBV5-1 combines with J gene TRBJ2-5; D is perhaps TRBD2 (5 bases). V lost 5 bases and J lost 1, with 9 bases in between. Germline CDR1 is SGHRS and CDR2 is YFSETQ. The CDR3 sequence is 13 residues long. This CDR3 is CASSTTIQETQYF. DNA of the CDR3: TGCGCCAGCAGTACGACTATCCAAGAGACCCAGTACTTC.

This CDR3 reads CASSLVPTGEGYTF. The CDR3, as DNA: TGTGCCAGCAGTTTGGTTCCGACAGGGGAAGGCTACACCTTC. V and J are TRBV27 and TRBJ1-2; 8 nucleotides line up with TRBD1. J was trimmed by 8 bases and V by 3 bases; bases with no gene match: 8. Germline assignment: CDR1 MNHEY and CDR2 SMNVEV (reference sequence). The CDR3 spans 14 residues.